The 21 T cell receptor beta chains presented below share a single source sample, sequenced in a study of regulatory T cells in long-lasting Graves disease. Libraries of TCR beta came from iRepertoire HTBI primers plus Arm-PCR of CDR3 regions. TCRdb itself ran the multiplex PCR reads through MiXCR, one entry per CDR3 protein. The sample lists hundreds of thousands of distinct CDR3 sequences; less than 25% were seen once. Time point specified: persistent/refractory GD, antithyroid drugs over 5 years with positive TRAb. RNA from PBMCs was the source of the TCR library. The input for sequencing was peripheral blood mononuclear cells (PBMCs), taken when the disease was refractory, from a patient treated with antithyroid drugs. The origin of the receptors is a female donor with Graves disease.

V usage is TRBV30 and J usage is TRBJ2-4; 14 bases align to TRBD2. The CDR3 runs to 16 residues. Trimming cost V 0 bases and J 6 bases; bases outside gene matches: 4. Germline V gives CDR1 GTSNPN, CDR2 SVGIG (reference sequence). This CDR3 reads CAWSVPGTSGRNIQYF. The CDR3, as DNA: TGTGCCTGGAGTGTTCCCGGGACTAGCGGGAGAAACATTCAGTACTTC.

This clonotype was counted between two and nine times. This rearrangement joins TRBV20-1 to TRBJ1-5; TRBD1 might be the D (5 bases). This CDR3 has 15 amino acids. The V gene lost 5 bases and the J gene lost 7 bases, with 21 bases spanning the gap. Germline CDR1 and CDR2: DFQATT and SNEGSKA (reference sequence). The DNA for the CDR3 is TGCAGTGCTTTAACCGGGACGACGGGTACACAGCCCCAGCATTTT. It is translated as CSALTGTTGTQPQHF.

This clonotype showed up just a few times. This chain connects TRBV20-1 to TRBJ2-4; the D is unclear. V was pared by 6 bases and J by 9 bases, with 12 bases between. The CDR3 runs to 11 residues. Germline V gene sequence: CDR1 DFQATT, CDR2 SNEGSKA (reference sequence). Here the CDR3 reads CSAIDIGIQYF. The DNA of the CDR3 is TGCAGTGCCATCGACATCGGCATTCAGTACTTC.

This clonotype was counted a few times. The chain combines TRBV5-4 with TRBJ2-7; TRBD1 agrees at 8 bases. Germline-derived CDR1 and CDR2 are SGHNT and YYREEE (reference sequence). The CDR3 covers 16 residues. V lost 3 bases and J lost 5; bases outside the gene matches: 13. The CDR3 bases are TGTGCCAGCAGCTCTTTTCAAGGACAGGGTTTGGACGAGCAGTACTTC. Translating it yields CASSSFQGQGLDEQYF. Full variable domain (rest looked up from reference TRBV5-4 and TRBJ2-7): ETGVTQSPTHLIKTRGQQVTLRCSSQSGHNTVSWYQQALGQGPQFIFQYYREEENGRGNFPPRFSGLQFPNYSSELNVNALELDDSALYLCASSSFQGQGLDEQYFGPGTRLTVT.

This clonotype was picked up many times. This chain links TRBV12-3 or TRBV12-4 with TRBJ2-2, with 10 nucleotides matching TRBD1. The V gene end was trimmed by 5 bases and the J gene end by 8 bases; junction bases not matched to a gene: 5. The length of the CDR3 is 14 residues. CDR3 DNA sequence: TGTGCCAGCAGTGTCGACAGGGGGCCGGGGGAGCTGTTTTTT. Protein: CASSVDRGPGELFF.

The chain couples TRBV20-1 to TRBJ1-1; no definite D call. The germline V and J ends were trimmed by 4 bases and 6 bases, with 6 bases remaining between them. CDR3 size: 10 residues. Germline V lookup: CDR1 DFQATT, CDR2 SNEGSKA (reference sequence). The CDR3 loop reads CSAKGSEAFF. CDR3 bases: TGCAGTGCTAAGGGCTCTGAAGCTTTCTTT.

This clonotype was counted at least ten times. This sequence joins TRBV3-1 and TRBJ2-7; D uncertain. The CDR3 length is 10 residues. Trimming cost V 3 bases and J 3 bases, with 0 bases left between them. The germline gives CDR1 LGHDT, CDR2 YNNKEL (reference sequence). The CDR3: CASSHYEQYF. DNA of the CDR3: TGTGCCAGCAGCCACTACGAGCAGTACTTC.

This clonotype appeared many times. The chain's CDR3 is CASSQQGAWNTEAFF. In nucleotides, the CDR3 is TGTGCCAGCAGTCAGCAGGGAGCATGGAACACTGAAGCTTTCTTT. The chain recombines TRBV28 with TRBJ1-1; tentatively, D is TRBD1 (5 bases). The CDR3 sequence is 15 residues long. V shed 5 bases and J shed 1 base, with 14 bases lying between them. Germline values: CDR1 MDHEN, CDR2 SYDVKM.

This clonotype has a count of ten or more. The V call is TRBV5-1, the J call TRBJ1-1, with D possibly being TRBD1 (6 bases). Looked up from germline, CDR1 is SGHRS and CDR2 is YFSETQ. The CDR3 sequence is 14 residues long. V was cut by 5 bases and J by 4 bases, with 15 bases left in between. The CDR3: CASRGNRDGTEAFF. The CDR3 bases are TGCGCCAGCAGGGGGAACAGGGATGGCACTGAAGCTTTCTTT.

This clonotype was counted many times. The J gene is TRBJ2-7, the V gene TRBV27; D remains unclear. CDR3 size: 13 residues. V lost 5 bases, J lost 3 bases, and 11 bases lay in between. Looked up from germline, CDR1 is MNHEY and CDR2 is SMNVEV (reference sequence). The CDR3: CASSTTWGYEQYF. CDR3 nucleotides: TGTGCCAGCAGTACCACATGGGGCTACGAGCAGTACTTC.

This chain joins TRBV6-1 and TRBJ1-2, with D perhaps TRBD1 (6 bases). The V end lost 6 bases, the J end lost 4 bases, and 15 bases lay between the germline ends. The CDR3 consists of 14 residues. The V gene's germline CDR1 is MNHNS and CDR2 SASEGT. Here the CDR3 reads CASRPQQGRYGYTF. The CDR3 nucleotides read TGTGCCAGCAGGCCACAACAGGGCCGCTATGGCTACACCTTC.

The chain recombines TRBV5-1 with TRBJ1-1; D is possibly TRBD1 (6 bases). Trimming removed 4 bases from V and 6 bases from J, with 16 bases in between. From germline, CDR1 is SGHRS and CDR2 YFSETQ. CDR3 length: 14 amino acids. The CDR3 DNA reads TGCGCCAGCAGCCCGGACAGAATAGAGGCTGAAGCTTTCTTT. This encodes CASSPDRIEAEAFF.

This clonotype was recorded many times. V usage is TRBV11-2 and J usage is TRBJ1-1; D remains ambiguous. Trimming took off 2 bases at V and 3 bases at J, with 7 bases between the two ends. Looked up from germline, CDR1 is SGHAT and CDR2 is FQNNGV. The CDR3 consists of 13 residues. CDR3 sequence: CASSLPLDTEAFF. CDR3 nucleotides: TGTGCCAGCAGCTTACCTCTCGACACTGAAGCTTTCTTT.

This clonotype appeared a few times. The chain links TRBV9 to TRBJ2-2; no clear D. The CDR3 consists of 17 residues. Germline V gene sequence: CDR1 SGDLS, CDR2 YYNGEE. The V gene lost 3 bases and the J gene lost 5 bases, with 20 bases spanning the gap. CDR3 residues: CASSDPAVRVSTGELFF. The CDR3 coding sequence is TGTGCCAGCAGCGACCCGGCGGTGAGAGTTAGTACCGGGGAGCTGTTTTTT.

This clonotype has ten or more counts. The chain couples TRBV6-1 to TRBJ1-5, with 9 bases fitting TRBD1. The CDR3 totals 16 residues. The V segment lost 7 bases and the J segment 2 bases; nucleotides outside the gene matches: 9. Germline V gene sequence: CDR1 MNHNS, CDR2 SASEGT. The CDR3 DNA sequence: TGTGCCAGCACCTCGGACAGGGGAAGCGGCAATCAGCCCCAGCATTTT. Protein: CASTSDRGSGNQPQHF.

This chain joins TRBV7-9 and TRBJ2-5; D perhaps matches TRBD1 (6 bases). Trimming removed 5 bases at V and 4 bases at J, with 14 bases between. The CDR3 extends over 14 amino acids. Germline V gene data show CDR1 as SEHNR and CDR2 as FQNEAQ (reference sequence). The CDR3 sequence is CASSPSTGSETQYF. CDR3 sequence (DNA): TGTGCCAGCAGCCCCAGCACAGGGTCAGAGACCCAGTACTTC. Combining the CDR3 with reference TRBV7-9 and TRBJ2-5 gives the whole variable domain DTGVSQNPRHKITKRGQNVTFRCDPISEHNRLYWYRQTLGQGPEFLTYFQNEAQLEKSRLLSDRFSAERPKGSFSTLEIQRTEQGDSAMYLCASSPSTGSETQYFGPGTRLLVL.

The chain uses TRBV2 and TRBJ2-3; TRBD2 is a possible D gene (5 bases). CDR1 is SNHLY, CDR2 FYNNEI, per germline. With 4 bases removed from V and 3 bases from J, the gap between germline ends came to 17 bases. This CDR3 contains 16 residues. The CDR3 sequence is CASSVVARLRTDTQYF. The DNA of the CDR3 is TGTGCCAGCAGTGTGGTAGCGAGGCTTCGAACAGATACGCAGTATTTT.

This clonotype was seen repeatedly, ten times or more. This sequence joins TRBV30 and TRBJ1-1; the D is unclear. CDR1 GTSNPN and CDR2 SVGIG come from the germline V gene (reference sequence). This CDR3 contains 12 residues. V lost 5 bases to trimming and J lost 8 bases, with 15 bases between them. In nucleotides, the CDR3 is TGTGCCTGGGCGGACCCTTACGCGGAAGCTTTCTTT. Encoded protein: CAWADPYAEAFF.

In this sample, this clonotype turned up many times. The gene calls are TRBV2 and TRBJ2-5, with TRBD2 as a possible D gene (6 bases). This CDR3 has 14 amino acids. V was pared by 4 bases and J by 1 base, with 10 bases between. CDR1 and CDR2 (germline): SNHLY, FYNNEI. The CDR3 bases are TGTGCCAGCAGTGTACGGCGGGGCCAAGAGACCCAGTACTTC. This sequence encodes CASSVRRGQETQYF.

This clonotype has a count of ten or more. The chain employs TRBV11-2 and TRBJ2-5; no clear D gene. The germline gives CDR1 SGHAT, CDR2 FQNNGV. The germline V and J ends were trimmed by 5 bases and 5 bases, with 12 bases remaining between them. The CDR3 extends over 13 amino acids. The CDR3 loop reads CASSPNIPETQYF. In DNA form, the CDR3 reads TGTGCCAGCAGCCCGAATATACCGGAGACCCAGTACTTC. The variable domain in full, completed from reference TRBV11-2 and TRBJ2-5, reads EAGVAQSPRYKIIEKRQSVAFWCNPISGHATLYWYQQILGQGPKLLIQFQNNGVVDDSQLPKDRFSAERLKGVDSTLKIQPAKLEDSAVYLCASSPNIPETQYFGPGTRLLVL.

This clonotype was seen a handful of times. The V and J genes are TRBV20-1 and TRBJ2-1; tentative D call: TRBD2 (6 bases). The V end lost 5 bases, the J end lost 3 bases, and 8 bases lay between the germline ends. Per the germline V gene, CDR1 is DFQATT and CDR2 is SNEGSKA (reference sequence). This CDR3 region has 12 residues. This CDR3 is CSASGDYNEQFF. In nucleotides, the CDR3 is TGCAGTGCTTCGGGAGACTACAATGAGCAGTTCTTC.